This paragraph reports one T cell receptor (beta chain). It lacks a known antigen. Base quality data are lacking; no much larger clone is found one base away. These data belong to a study of Ad26.COV2.S vaccination and SARS-CoV-2 variants (dated by TCRdb to about 2021). A note on the overall study: Donors in the vaccine arm were drawn from COV1001, a multicentre, randomized, double-blind, placebo-controlled phase I-IIa trial testing Ad26.COV2.S in healthy adults. Dosing of Ad26.COV2.S was intramuscular, at either 5x10^10 or 1x10^11 viral particles, delivered as one shot or as two shots spaced 56 days apart. The specificity and breadth of SARS-CoV-2-reactive T cell receptors after Ad26.COV2.S vaccination were assessed by TCRbeta repertoire sequencing. The TCR-sequenced set comprised around 30 samples: 19 Ad26.COV2.S vaccine recipients, 5 placebo recipients and 8 SARS-CoV-2 convalescent individuals. Trial participants were randomized into five groups of five: low-dose or high-dose Ad26.COV2.S given once or twice, or placebo on both occasions. Throughout the experiments and outcome assessment, investigators stayed blinded to trial group allocation.

The germline V and J ends show losses of 6 bases and 11 bases respectively, and no gene match explains 9 bases of the junction. The germline V gene (reference sequence) sets CDR1 to LGHDT and CDR2 to YNNKEL. Counted from cysteine to phenylalanine, this CDR3 has 13 amino acids. The only DNA kept is the CDR3, 39 bases in frame from the first base. Here is what the overall study found, with its caveats: The authors noted that the TCR breadth and depth analyses may have underestimated total T cell responses. The study was not powered to compare responses between vaccine doses or regimens. Ad26.COV2.S recipients had higher spike-specific TCR breadth than placebo recipients (P = 0.0014). After vaccination, substantial breadth of spike-specific CD8+ and CD4+ T cell responses was reported. Vaccine and placebo recipients had comparable non-spike TCR breadth, which fits with the vaccine containing only spike.

The immunoSEQ Assay was the method used to sequence TCRbeta CDR3 regions. After extraction, genomic DNA underwent amplification by bias-controlled multiplex PCR, followed by high-throughput sequencing. The paper's processing steps were these. To quantify the absolute abundance of every unique TCRbeta CDR3 region, sequences were collapsed and filtered. T cell fraction was estimated by normalizing TCRbeta template counts to usable DNA, with usable DNA measured through amplification of reference genes found in all nucleated cells. Repertoire TCRs were annotated as SARS-CoV-2-specific when V gene, CDR3 amino acid sequence and J gene were exactly matched to a known reactive TCR set. The reference SARS-CoV-2 TCR set was obtained from MIRA and was filtered for enrichment in COVID-19-positive ImmuneCODE repertoires, whereby public or cross-reactive TCRs were removed. Using the MIRA antigens, annotated TCRs were further analysed by specific ORF or by position within an ORF. Breadth was defined as the number of annotated unique rearrangements divided by the total number of unique productive rearrangements, and depth was defined as the summed frequency of the annotated unique rearrangements. TCR breadth was compared between groups using two-sided Wilcoxon rank-sum tests. The clones in this table, taken by TCRdb from immuneACCESS, are in-frame only. Not every clone is retained; where verified, under half of the shortfall comes from an unresolved V gene, and the cause of the rest is unknown. The DNA was the basis for D and trimming; V, J and clone size are from that table. Within this sample are about 320,000 clones, with 70% to 90% of them counted one time only. The top ten hold around 1.9% of the sample.

Taken with the paper, the label for treatment or condition translates to: some 20 received Ad26.COV2.S at low or high dose, single or two shots; roughly 5 received placebo; per-sample allocation not given. For vaccine and placebo recipients, repertoires were sequenced using samples collected on day 63 after the first injection. In Cohort 1b, roughly 25 adults aged 18-55 years were enrolled at a single site in Boston, USA, between 29 July and 7 August 2020. Ad26.COV2.S consisted of a replication-incompetent adenovirus type 26 vector by which a prefusion-stabilized SARS-CoV-2 spike protein from the original Wuhan strain was expressed.

The receptor was isolated from a person between 18 and 60 years old who received the Ad26.COV2.S COVID-19 vaccine or a placebo. This specimen consisted of peripheral blood, obtained in a trial of Ad26.COV2.S vaccine versus placebo. The rearrangement combines TRBV3-1 (or the pseudogene TRBV3-2) with TRBJ1-1; 10 bases in the middle match TRBD1. The sequence in DNA is TGTGCCAGCAGTCGACAGGGGGCGGAGGAGGCTTTCTTT. It specifies CASSRQGAEEAFF.